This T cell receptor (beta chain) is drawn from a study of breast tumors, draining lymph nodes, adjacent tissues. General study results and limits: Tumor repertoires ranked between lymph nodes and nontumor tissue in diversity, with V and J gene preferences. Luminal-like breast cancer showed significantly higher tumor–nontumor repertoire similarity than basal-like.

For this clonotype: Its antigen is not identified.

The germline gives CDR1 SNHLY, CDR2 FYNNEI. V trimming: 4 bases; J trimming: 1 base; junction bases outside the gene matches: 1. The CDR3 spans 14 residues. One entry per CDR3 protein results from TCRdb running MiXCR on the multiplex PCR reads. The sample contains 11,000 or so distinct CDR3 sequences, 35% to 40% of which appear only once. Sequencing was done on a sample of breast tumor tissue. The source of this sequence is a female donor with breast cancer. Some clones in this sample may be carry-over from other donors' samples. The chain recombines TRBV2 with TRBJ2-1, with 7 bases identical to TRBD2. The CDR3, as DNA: TGTGCCAGCAGTGGCGGGGGTTCCTACAATGAGCAGTTCTTC. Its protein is CASSGGGSYNEQFF. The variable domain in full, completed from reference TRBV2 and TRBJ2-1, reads EPEVTQTPSHQVTQMGQEVILRCVPISNHLYFYWYRQILGQKVEFLVSFYNNEISEKSEIFDDQFSVERPDGSNFTLKIRSTKLEDSAMYFCASSGGGSYNEQFFGPGTRLTVL.